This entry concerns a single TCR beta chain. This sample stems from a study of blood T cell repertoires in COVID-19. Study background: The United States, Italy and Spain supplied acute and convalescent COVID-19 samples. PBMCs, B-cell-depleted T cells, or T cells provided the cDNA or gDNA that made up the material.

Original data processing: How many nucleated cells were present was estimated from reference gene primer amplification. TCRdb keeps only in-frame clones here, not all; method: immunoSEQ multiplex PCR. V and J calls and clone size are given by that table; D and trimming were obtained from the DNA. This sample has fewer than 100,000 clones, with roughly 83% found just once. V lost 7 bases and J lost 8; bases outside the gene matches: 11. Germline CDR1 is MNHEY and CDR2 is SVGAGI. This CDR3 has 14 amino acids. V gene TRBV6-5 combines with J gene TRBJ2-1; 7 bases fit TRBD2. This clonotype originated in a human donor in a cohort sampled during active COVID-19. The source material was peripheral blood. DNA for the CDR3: TGTGCCAGCACAAAACGCGGGGAGGGTGATGAGCAGTTCTTC. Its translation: CASTKRGEGDEQFF.